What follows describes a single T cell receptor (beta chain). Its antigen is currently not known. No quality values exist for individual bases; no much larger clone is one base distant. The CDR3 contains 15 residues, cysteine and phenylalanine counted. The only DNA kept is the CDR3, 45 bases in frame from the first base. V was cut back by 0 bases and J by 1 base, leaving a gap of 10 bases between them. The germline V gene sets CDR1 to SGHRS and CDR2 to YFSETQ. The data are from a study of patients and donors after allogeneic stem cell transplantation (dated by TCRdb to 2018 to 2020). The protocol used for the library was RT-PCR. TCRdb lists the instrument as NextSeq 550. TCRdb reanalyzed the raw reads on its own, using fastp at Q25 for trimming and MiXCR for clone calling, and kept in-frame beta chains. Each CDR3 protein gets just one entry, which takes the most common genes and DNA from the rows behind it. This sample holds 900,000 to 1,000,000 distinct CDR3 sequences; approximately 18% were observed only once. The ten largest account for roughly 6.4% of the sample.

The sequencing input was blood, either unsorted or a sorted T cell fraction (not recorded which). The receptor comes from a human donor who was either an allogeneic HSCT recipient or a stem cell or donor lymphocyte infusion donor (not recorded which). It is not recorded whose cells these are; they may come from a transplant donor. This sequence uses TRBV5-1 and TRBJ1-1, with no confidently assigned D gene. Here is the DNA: TGCGCCAGCAGCTTGGTCGCAGGAACGAACACTGAAGCTTTCTTT. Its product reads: CASSLVAGTNTEAFF.